One sample yielded the 5 T cell receptor beta chains listed below, sequenced in a study of Ad26.COV2.S vaccination and SARS-CoV-2 variants. Regarding treatment: some 19 received Ad26.COV2.S at low or high dose, single or two shots; about 5 received placebo; per-sample allocation not given. The samples date from day 63 after the first vaccine or placebo injection. TCRdb's table, derived via immunoSEQ multiplex PCR, lists solely in-frame clones and lacks some. The table lists hundreds of thousands of clones, around nine tenths of them singletons. The sequencing here drew on peripheral blood, taken in a trial of Ad26.COV2.S vaccine versus placebo. All receptors derive from a person aged 18 to 65 who received the Ad26.COV2.S COVID-19 vaccine or a placebo.

The V and J genes are TRBV5-1 and TRBJ2-7; weak D call: TRBD1 (5 bases). This CDR3 spans 16 amino acids. V dropped 2 bases and J dropped 5 bases, with 20 bases sitting between them. Looked up from germline, CDR1 is SGHRS and CDR2 is YFSETQ. For the CDR3, the DNA is TGCGCCAGCAGCTTAAGTTTGGGGTTAGGGGTAGACGAGCAGTACTTC. As protein: CASSLSLGLGVDEQYF.

V is TRBV29-1 and J is TRBJ1-1; a possible D gene is TRBD1 (6 bases). V lost 2 bases to trimming and J lost 11 bases, with 18 bases between them. The germline gives CDR1 SQVTM, CDR2 ANQGSEA. This CDR3 comprises 13 residues. DNA for the CDR3: TGCAGCGTTGAACCGGGGGCAGGCCGAGGTGCTTTCTTT. Protein: CSVEPGAGRGAFF. The entire variable domain, with the rest obtained from reference TRBV29-1 and TRBJ1-1, is as follows: SAVISQKPSRDICQRGTSLTIQCQVDSQVTMMFWYRQQPGQSLTLIATANQGSEATYESGFVIDKFPISRPNLTFSTLTVSNMSPEDSSIYLCSVEPGAGRGAFFGQGTRLTVV.

This chain uses TRBV10-3 with TRBJ1-2, with 7 bases identical to TRBD1. The CDR3 contains 15 residues. V shed 9 bases, J shed 3 bases, and the junction held 13 bases outside the gene matches. Germline loops: CDR1 ENHRY, CDR2 SYGVKD. CDR3 DNA: TGTGCCATTCGTTCAAGCTCCGACAGGGACTATGGCTACACCTTC. It codes for CAIRSSSDRDYGYTF.

The V gene is TRBV7-9, the J gene TRBJ1-6; maybe TRBD1 (6 bases). V was pared by 1 base and J by 13 bases, with 14 bases between. This CDR3 has 14 residues. The germline V gene encodes CDR1 SEHNR and CDR2 FQNEAQ (reference sequence). The CDR3 bases are TGTGCCAGCAGCTTAGTAGGGGGGGTGGTTCCCCTCCACTTT. Amino acids: CASSLVGGVVPLHF.

The chain joins TRBV4-3 to TRBJ2-5, with D unclear. Deletions cut 0 bases from V and 4 bases from J, with 12 bases between. Germline V gene lookup returns CDR1 LGHNA and CDR2 YSLEER. The CDR3 consists of 15 residues. The CDR3 reads CASSQDNLFGETQYF. As DNA, the CDR3 is TGCGCCAGCAGCCAAGATAATTTGTTTGGAGAGACCCAGTACTTC.